These T cell receptor beta chains were read from a single sample in a study of blood T cell repertoires in COVID-19. Sequenced by immunoSEQ multiplex PCR; TCRdb stores in-frame clones only, minus some. The sample holds just over 75,000 clones, around 88% seen once. The source material was peripheral blood. The receptors were gathered from a woman over 75 with active or convalescent COVID-19. The CDR3 runs from the conserved cysteine through the conserved F or W. The D gene is left open where the match is weak. A row's size may be missing; if present it is once, few, many or a size class.

v_call	d_call	j_call	clone_size	cdr3_aa	cdr3_nt
TRBV19	.	TRBJ1-1	.	CASSIIPSGTEAFF	TGTGCCAGTAGTATTATACCTTCCGGCACTGAAGCTTTCTTT
TRBV5-1	.	TRBJ2-1	once	CASSLVLGISSYNEQFF	TGCGCCAGCAGCTTGGTTCTCGGGATTAGCTCCTACAATGAGCAGTTCTTC
TRBV29-1	TRBD1	TRBJ1-6	.	CSSLDRDSPLHF	TGCAGCTCCCTGGACAGGGATTCACCCCTCCACTTT
TRBV10-1	TRBD2	TRBJ2-7	.	CASSEGLASSYEQYF	TGCGCCAGCAGTGAGGGACTAGCGTCCTCCTACGAGCAGTACTTC
TRBV24-1	TRBD2	TRBJ2-2	.	CASRKAGGPGNTGELFF	TGTGCCAGTAGGAAAGCGGGGGGGCCGGGGAACACCGGGGAGCTGTTTTTT
TRBV28	.	TRBJ2-3	once	CASSVGGGSTNTQYF	TGTGCCAGCAGTGTGGGCGGGGGCTCCACAAATACGCAGTATTTT
TRBV5-1	.	TRBJ1-1	.	CASSLGEVNTEAFF	TGCGCCAGCAGCTTGGGGGAGGTGAACACTGAAGCTTTCTTT
TRBV11-2	TRBD2	TRBJ2-7	.	CASSPSPPPAGGRDEQYF	TGTGCCAGCAGCCCCTCCCCTCCTCCGGCGGGGGGGCGCGACGAGCAGTACTTC
TRBV7-2	TRBD2	TRBJ2-7	.	CASSLFGRAHYEQYF	TGTGCCAGCAGCTTATTCGGGAGGGCCCACTACGAGCAGTACTTC
TRBV4-3	TRBD2	TRBJ2-1	once	CASSQDGGSDEQFF	TGCGCCAGCAGCCAAGATGGCGGGAGCGATGAGCAGTTCTTC
TRBV25-1	.	TRBJ1-4	few	CASRGQWAGRNEKLFF	TGTGCCAGCAGGGGACAATGGGCAGGGCGAAATGAAAAACTGTTTTTT
TRBV3-1/TRBV3-2	TRBD1	TRBJ2-7	.	CASGGTGAGQYF	TGTGCCAGCGGGGGAACAGGGGCCGGGCAGTACTTC
TRBV28	.	TRBJ1-2	few	CASSPMLPGNYGYTF	TGTGCCAGCAGTCCCATGCTCCCGGGTAACTATGGCTACACCTTC
TRBV19	TRBD1	TRBJ1-1	.	CASRGQGRGMNTEAFF	TGTGCCAGTAGGGGACAGGGTCGGGGGATGAACACTGAAGCTTTCTTT
TRBV7-9	.	TRBJ2-7	.	CASSLAHFSSYEQYF	TGTGCCAGCAGCTTAGCGCACTTTTCCTCCTACGAGCAGTACTTC
TRBV7-3	TRBD1	TRBJ1-5	.	CASSPTGGQPQHF	TGTGCCAGCAGCCCGACAGGGGGCCAGCCCCAGCATTTT
TRBV2	TRBD1	TRBJ1-2	.	CASSPMRGQGVIYGYTF	TGTGCCAGCAGTCCGATGCGAGGACAGGGGGTGATCTATGGCTACACCTTC
TRBV3-1/TRBV3-2	.	TRBJ1-6	few	CASSQRRGYNSPLHF	TGTGCCAGCAGCCAACGACGGGGGTATAATTCACCCCTCCACTTT
TRBV19	TRBD2	TRBJ2-1	.	CASSKTGGLGNEQFF	TGTGCCAGTAGTAAAACGGGAGGGCTGGGTAATGAGCAGTTCTTC
TRBV5-1	TRBD1	TRBJ1-1	.	CASSLAAGGAGTEAFF	TGCGCCAGCAGCTTGGCAGCAGGGGGCGCGGGGACTGAAGCTTTCTTT
TRBV7-9	.	TRBJ2-3	.	CASSLGLTATQDTQYF	TGTGCCAGCAGCTTGGGTTTGACAGCTACACAAGATACGCAGTATTTT
TRBV21-1	.	TRBJ1-4	once	CASSGDYATNEKLFF	TGTGCCAGCAGCGGAGATTATGCAACTAATGAAAAACTGTTTTTT
TRBV27	.	TRBJ2-4	.	CASSAKNIQYF	TGTGCCAGCAGTGCGAAAAACATTCAGTACTTC
TRBV5-1	TRBD1	TRBJ1-2	.	CASSSTGGVYGYTF	TGCGCCAGCAGCTCGACAGGGGGCGTCTATGGCTACACCTTC
TRBV3-1/TRBV3-2	TRBD1	TRBJ1-1	.	CASKYRGGEEAFF	TGTGCCAGCAAATATCGAGGGGGCGAGGAAGCTTTCTTT
TRBV5-1	TRBD2	TRBJ2-3	.	CASSGTSGRAGDTQYF	TGCGCCAGCAGCGGAACTAGCGGGAGGGCCGGAGATACGCAGTATTTT
TRBV5-1	.	TRBJ2-6	.	CASSLAGAGANVLTF	TGCGCCAGCAGCTTGGCCGGGGCTGGGGCCAACGTCCTGACTTTC
TRBV30	.	TRBJ1-5	.	CAWSFGQSNQPQHF	TGTGCCTGGAGTTTTGGGCAGAGCAATCAGCCCCAGCATTTT
TRBV6-2/TRBV6-3	.	TRBJ2-3	.	CASSRHGGPSTDTQYF	TGTGCCAGCAGTCGACACGGGGGACCCAGCACAGATACGCAGTATTTT
TRBV6-4	.	TRBJ1-5	.	CASSVDSNQPQHF	TGTGCCAGCAGCGTAGATAGCAATCAGCCCCAGCATTTT
TRBV6-5	.	TRBJ1-5	once	CASSRLGGSNQPQHF	TGTGCCAGCAGTCGCCTCGGGGGGAGCAATCAGCCCCAGCATTTT
TRBV28	TRBD1	TRBJ1-5	.	CASSSTRQGYNQPQHF	TGTGCCAGCAGTTCGACGAGACAGGGCTACAATCAGCCCCAGCATTTT
TRBV5-1	.	TRBJ2-1	.	CASSLSGTQYNEQFF	TGCGCCAGCAGCTTGTCCGGGACACAATACAATGAGCAGTTCTTC
TRBV28	.	TRBJ2-3	.	CASTPWSGARGGADTQYF	TGTGCCAGCACCCCTTGGAGCGGAGCGCGGGGTGGCGCAGATACGCAGTATTTT
TRBV7-4	TRBD1	TRBJ1-2	.	CASSLLGRGANYGYTF	TGTGCCAGCAGCTTATTAGGCAGGGGGGCTAACTATGGCTACACCTTC
TRBV4-3	TRBD2	TRBJ2-2	.	CASSQVAGGLTGELFF	TGCGCCAGCAGCCAAGTAGCGGGGGGGCTCACCGGGGAGCTGTTTTTT
TRBV6-2/TRBV6-3	TRBD2	TRBJ2-1	.	CASSPREGRRDEQFF	TGTGCCAGCAGCCCACGGGAGGGCCGTCGTGATGAGCAGTTCTTC
TRBV21-1	.	TRBJ2-7	.	CASSRAAGTGCEQYF	TGTGCCAGCAGCAGAGCCGCCGGGACAGGCTGCGAGCAGTACTTC
TRBV4-3	.	TRBJ1-2	.	CASSLFYGVGYTF	TGCGCCAGCAGTCTTTTTTATGGAGTTGGCTACACCTTC
TRBV5-4	.	TRBJ1-2	.	CASSLRGGDYGYTF	TGTGCCAGCAGCTTGAGGGGGGGCGACTATGGCTACACCTTC
TRBV28	TRBD1	TRBJ1-2	once	CASSHTGQGGGYTF	TGTGCCAGCAGCCACACGGGACAGGGTGGTGGCTACACCTTC
TRBV12-3/TRBV12-4	TRBD2	TRBJ2-7	.	CASSLGRGFLQYF	TGTGCCAGCAGTTTAGGGCGGGGGTTTCTGCAGTACTTC
TRBV29-1	TRBD2	TRBJ2-7	.	CSVSGTSGRAKYEQYF	TGCAGCGTTTCCGGGACTAGCGGGAGGGCCAAGTACGAGCAGTACTTC
TRBV5-1	TRBD1	TRBJ2-3	.	CASSLGQGTSTDTQYF	TGCGCCAGCAGCTTGGGACAGGGCACTAGCACAGATACGCAGTATTTT
TRBV6-5	TRBD1	TRBJ2-7	.	CASSQGGQGQGEQYF	TGTGCCAGCAGCCAAGGAGGACAGGGGCAGGGCGAGCAGTACTTC
TRBV6-2/TRBV6-3	.	TRBJ1-6	once	CASSETALRISPLHF	TGTGCCAGCAGTGAGACCGCGTTGCGGATTTCCCCCCTCCACTTT
TRBV4-1	.	TRBJ1-2	.	CASSQDGLGYGYTF	TGCGCCAGCAGCCAAGATGGGCTTGGCTATGGCTACACCTTC